The table lists the clone carrying this T cell receptor (beta chain) with many counts. The antigen remains undetermined. Germline CDR1 is MNHEY and CDR2 is SVGAGI. The V end lost 2 bases, the J end lost 0 bases, and 12 bases lay between the germline ends. The CDR3 runs 16 residues. Making the bulk TCR libraries relied on previously described methods and listed TCR primers. TCRdb reanalysed the PCR reads using MiXCR and keeps one entry per CDR3 protein. The sample has 460,000 or so distinct CDR3 sequences, around 23% seen once. Naive CD8 T cells, phenotype CD8+CD4-CCR7+CD45RA+, were sorted. The data stem from a study of molecular identifiers for immune sequencing clone quantification. Broader study findings: Effector cells had over 98% of their molecules in clones above 20 RNA copies, while naive cells had under 1%. Spiked Jurkat TCR RNA equal to one cell could reportedly be picked out among 900,000 to 1,000,000 naive cells.

The rearrangement links TRBV6-5 to TRBJ2-3; the D gene is possibly TRBD2 (5 bases). Sequenced material: naive CD8+ T cells from blood, with Jurkat cell RNA spiked in. Subset: FACS-sorted CD8+CD4-CCR7+CD45RA+ naive T cells. This sequence originates from a human donor in good health. Some libraries in this study had Jurkat cell RNA spiked in. CDR3 amino acids: CASSYGARGSTDTQYF. CDR3 in DNA: TGTGCCAGCAGTTACGGAGCAAGAGGGAGCACAGATACGCAGTATTTT.